This T cell receptor (beta chain) was recorded in a study of cytomegalovirus exposure and HLA in healthy donors. Points from the study as a whole: A reported reduction in N-insertions relative to the 666-donor mean was seen in an Asian-associated ancestry cluster in a later analysis. Association of a missense DCLRE1C variant with TCR beta V- and J-gene trimming was reported in a later analysis.

Donors consisted of healthy bone marrow donors. Use of 60 Vbeta and 13 Jbeta primers characterized the PCR. This table comes from immunoSEQ multiplex PCR, and its TCRdb copy is limited to in-frame clones, with some not included. The table shows some 200,000 clones, with about 9% occurring only once. The germline V and J ends were trimmed by 0 bases and 5 bases, with 8 bases remaining between them. CDR3 length: 14 residues. Per the germline V gene, CDR1 is SEHNR and CDR2 is FQNEAQ (reference sequence). As for this clone: The antigen remains undetermined.

This TCR derives from a woman aged 25 to 39 in good health and CMV-seropositive. Specimen: PBMCs. This chain joins TRBV7-9 and TRBJ2-1, with D uncertain. The CDR3 region has the DNA TGTGCCAGCAGCTTAGCGTGGGCCGACAATGAGCAGTTCTTC. Protein: CASSLAWADNEQFF.